This T cell receptor beta chain appears in the sequencing data of a study of a mutant IDH1 vaccine in newly diagnosed glioma. Study in general: Patients had eight vaccinations, in weeks 1, 3, 5, 7, 11, 15, 19 and 23. Patients arrived already treated with radiotherapy, temozolomide, or both, most having had both. Vaccination followed radiotherapy alone by 4-6 weeks, or accompanied temozolomide cycles.

The time point is: week 5, during vaccination. The content of each vaccine dose was 300 ug of mutant IDH1 20-mer peptide, and topical imiquimod accompanied it. Donor tumors were new WHO grade 3 or 4 IDH1-mutant, ATRX-lost astrocytomas. The CDR3 extends over 16 amino acids. V lost 5 bases, J lost 6 bases, and 20 bases lay in between. Germline V gives CDR1 LNHNV, CDR2 YYDKDF (reference sequence). This table comes from immunoSEQ multiplex PCR, and its TCRdb copy is limited to in-frame clones, with some not included. There are about 40,000 clones in the sample; just over 90% occur only once, and 2.6% lies in the top ten. Notes on this clone: The antigen remains undetermined.

V gene TRBV15 combines with J gene TRBJ1-5, with D perhaps matching TRBD1 (5 bases). The sequence came from a man aged 45-60 years with glioma. Sequencing was performed on PBMCs, taken from a glioma patient whose treatment included an IDH1 peptide vaccine. CDR3 residues: CATSAQGDGMGQPQHF. CDR3 nucleotides: TGTGCCACCAGCGCCCAGGGAGATGGTATGGGTCAGCCCCAGCATTTT.